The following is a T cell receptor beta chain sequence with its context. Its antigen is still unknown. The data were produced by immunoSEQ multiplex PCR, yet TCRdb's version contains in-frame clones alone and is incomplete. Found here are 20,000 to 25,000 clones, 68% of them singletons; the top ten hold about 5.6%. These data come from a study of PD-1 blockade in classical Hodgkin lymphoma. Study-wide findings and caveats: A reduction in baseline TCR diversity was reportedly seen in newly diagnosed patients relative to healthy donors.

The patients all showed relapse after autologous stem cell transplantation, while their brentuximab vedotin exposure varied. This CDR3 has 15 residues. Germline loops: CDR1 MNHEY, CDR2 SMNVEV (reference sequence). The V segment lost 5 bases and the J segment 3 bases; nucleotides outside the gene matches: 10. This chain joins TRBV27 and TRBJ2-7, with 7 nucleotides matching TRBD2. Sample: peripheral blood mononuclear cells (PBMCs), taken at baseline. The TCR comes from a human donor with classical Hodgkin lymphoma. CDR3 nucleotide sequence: TGTGCCAGCAGTCCCCGGGACGGGAGGATCTACGAGCAGTACTTC. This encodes CASSPRDGRIYEQYF.